The sequence of this T cell receptor beta chain was determined in a study of CD8 T cells in Susac syndrome. Per germline, CDR1 SQVTM and CDR2 ANQGSEA. Deletions cut 3 bases from V and 2 bases from J, with 8 bases between. The CDR3 contains 12 residues. RNA, at about 0.45 to 1 ug, was reverse transcribed with random hexamers. TCRdb used MiXCR to reprocess the immunoSEQ multiplex PCR reads, holding one entry per CDR3 protein. The top ten clones hold approximately 0.3% of a sample with under 150,000 distinct CDR3 sequences, about 93% of them seen once. Bulk CD8+ and CD4+ cells came from magnetic negative isolation; CD8+ TEMRA by FACS.

This clonotype originated in a human donor in good health. Material: CD8+ T cells from PBMCs. The rearrangement links TRBV29-1 to TRBJ2-7, with D possibly being TRBD1 (6 bases). The CDR3 spells CSVEGDTYEQYF. In DNA, the CDR3 is TGCAGCGTTGAGGGGGACACCTACGAGCAGTACTTC.